Listed below are T cell receptor beta chains from one sample, sequenced in a study of shared clonotypes between healthy human individuals. Clones were sequenced by immunoSEQ multiplex PCR, and TCRdb holds only the in-frame ones, with some missing. The repertoire holds about 1.1 million clones, with about 84% as singletons. Sequenced: memory CD4+ T cells from PBMCs. All receptors derive from a man younger than 35 in good health. Some clones in this sample may be carry-over from other donors' samples. Each CDR3 is given with its conserved first and last residue. D genes are given only for firm matches. Where a row states a size, it is once, few, many or the class of an expanded clone; other rows omit it.

d_call cdr3_length j_call clone_size v_call cdr3_nt cdr3_aa
. 14 TRBJ2-7 . TRBV11-2 TGTGCCAGCAGCTTAGTCCGCGGGTCCTACGAGCAGTACTTC CASSLVRGSYEQYF
TRBD2 16 TRBJ2-3 . TRBV5-1 TGCGCCAGCAACGTCCGGGACTATAGAAGCACAGATACGCAGTATTTT CASNVRDYRSTDTQYF
. 11 TRBJ2-1 . TRBV6-5 TGTGCCAGCGGAAACGGAGGTGAGCAGTTCTTC CASGNGGEQFF
. 13 TRBJ1-5 . TRBV30 TGTGCCTGGAGTGTAGCCCTCAATCAGCCCCAGCATTTT CAWSVALNQPQHF
. 12 TRBJ1-1 . TRBV5-3 TGTGCCCCTTCGCGGTGTGGGGGAGAAGCTTTCTTT CAPSRCGGEAFF
. 15 TRBJ1-2 . TRBV5-1 TGCGCCAGCAGCTTGGGGGATCTTGACAGCCAGCGCTACACCTTC CASSLGDLDSQRYTF
. 11 TRBJ2-7 . TRBV30 TGTGCCTGGAGTGGGAGTCGGCAGCAGTACTTC CAWSGSRQQYF
. 16 TRBJ2-2 . TRBV2 TGTGCCAGCACCCAAGTCCGTGGTGGAGTGACCGGGGAGCTGTTTTTT CASTQVRGGVTGELFF
TRBD1 13 TRBJ1-1 few TRBV2 TGTGCCAGCAGCACAGGGGCGAACACTGAAGCTTTCTTT CASSTGANTEAFF
TRBD2 16 TRBJ2-2 few TRBV14 TGTGCCAGCAGCCCTAGCGGGAGGGAGGACACCGGGGAGCTGTTTTTT CASSPSGREDTGELFF
TRBD2 13 TRBJ2-5 . TRBV7-9 TGTGCCAGCAGCTTAGGTAGCGGGGAGACCCAGTACTTC CASSLGSGETQYF
TRBD1 14 TRBJ2-3 . TRBV25-1 TGTGCCAGCATCCAACAGGGGGCTACAGATACGCAGTATTTT CASIQQGATDTQYF
TRBD1 14 TRBJ1-4 . TRBV25-1 TGTGCCAGCACCGGGTGGGCACAGGGGGAAAAACTGTTTTTT CASTGWAQGEKLFF
TRBD1 14 TRBJ2-7 . TRBV18 TGTGCCAGCTCACCGGGACAGGGGGCCTACGAGCAGTACTTC CASSPGQGAYEQYF
. 11 TRBJ1-2 . TRBV7-9 TGTGCCAGCAGCTTAAACTATGGCTACACCTTC CASSLNYGYTF
. 13 TRBJ1-4 . TRBV2 TGTGCCAGCAGTGAAGGTGGGGTGAGGAAACTGTTTTTT CASSEGGVRKLFF
. 14 TRBJ2-7 . TRBV28 TGTGCCAGCAGGGAGGGGACGGCGCGCTACGAGCAGTACTTC CASREGTARYEQYF
. 15 TRBJ1-5 . TRBV6-6 TGTGCCAGCAGTTACTCTACGTATAGCAATCAGCCCCAGCATTTT CASSYSTYSNQPQHF
. 13 TRBJ1-2 once TRBV9 TGTGCCAGCAGCGTAGAGGCCGGGTATGGCTACACCTTC CASSVEAGYGYTF
. 16 TRBJ2-2 . TRBV7-6 TGTGCCAGCAGCTTCCCGCCCGGGGGACTCGCCGGGGAGCTGTTTTTT CASSFPPGGLAGELFF
. 14 TRBJ1-4 many TRBV30 TGTGCCTGGAGTCTGCGGGGAGGCGCTGAAAAACTGTTTTTT CAWSLRGGAEKLFF
. 13 TRBJ1-2 . TRBV19 TGTGCCAGTAGACCCGACAGGACCTATGGCTACACCTTC CASRPDRTYGYTF
. 18 TRBJ2-2 . TRBV6-1 TGTGCCAGCAGTGAAGGCTTCGTGGTATGGGCGAACACCGGGGAGCTGTTTTTT CASSEGFVVWANTGELFF
. 16 TRBJ1-6 . TRBV2 TGTGCCAGCAGTGGCTTTGGGGGTTTGTTGGATTCACCCCTCCACTTT CASSGFGGLLDSPLHF
TRBD1 14 TRBJ2-5 . TRBV28 TGTGCCAGCACCGGGGGACAGGGGCCTGGGACCCAGTACTTC CASTGGQGPGTQYF
TRBD1 12 TRBJ1-1 . TRBV29-1 TGCAGCGTTCCGATGGGGACAGGGGAAGCTTTCTTT CSVPMGTGEAFF
. 16 TRBJ2-3 . TRBV27 TGTGCCAGCCGCTTTTTGGGGCTAGGAAGCACAGATACGCAGTATTTT CASRFLGLGSTDTQYF
TRBD1 14 TRBJ2-7 once TRBV5-1 TGCGCCAGCAGCGTGACAGGGGGTTCCTACGAGCAGTACTTC CASSVTGGSYEQYF
TRBD2 20 TRBJ2-1 . TRBV5-1 TGCGCCAGCAGCTTAGCGCTAGCGGGAGGGAAATGGGGCTCCTACAATGAGCAGTTCTTC CASSLALAGGKWGSYNEQFF
TRBD1 14 TRBJ1-2 . TRBV25-1 TGTGCCACTTCTAAGACAGGGACCATCTATGGCTACACCTTC CATSKTGTIYGYTF
. 17 TRBJ1-4 . TRBV28 TGTGCCAGCAGTCTTGGAATTACAGGAACAACTAATGAAAAACTGTTTTTT CASSLGITGTTNEKLFF
. 15 TRBJ2-3 . TRBV7-3 TGTGCCAGCAGCTTGGTTGCTGGGGCCACAGATACGCAGTATTTT CASSLVAGATDTQYF
. 16 TRBJ2-1 . TRBV29-1 TGCAGCGTTCCCGGTAGGGAGTCTAGGTCCTACAATGAGCAGTTCTTC CSVPGRESRSYNEQFF
TRBD2 16 TRBJ2-5 few TRBV28 TGTGCCAGCAGTTCCTCAGCGGGAGGGCGGGGAGGGACCCAGTACTTC CASSSSAGGRGGTQYF
TRBD1 14 TRBJ1-2 . TRBV10-3 TGTGCCATCAGTGAGTCGAAGGGGGCGCAAGGCTACACCTTC CAISESKGAQGYTF
. 14 TRBJ2-6 . TRBV28 TGTGCCAGCAGTTTCCCGGTGCCACCGTTTGGCCTGACTTTC CASSFPVPPFGLTF
TRBD2 15 TRBJ2-1 . TRBV2 TGTGCCAGCAGTTACGGACTAGCGGGTCACAATGAGCAGTTCTTC CASSYGLAGHNEQFF
. 17 TRBJ2-7 . TRBV7-8 TGTGCCAGCAGCTTAGTATTGGGAAAAGTCAATGGGGGCGAGCAGTACTTC CASSLVLGKVNGGEQYF
. 14 TRBJ2-7 . TRBV6-1 TGTGCCAGCAGTGAACAGGGCCCTGGACTCGAGCAGTACTTC CASSEQGPGLEQYF
. 14 TRBJ1-5 few TRBV2 TGTGCCAGCAGTGAACAGGGGACTAATCAGCCCCAGCATTTT CASSEQGTNQPQHF
. 13 TRBJ1-1 . TRBV10-2 TGCGCCAGCAGGGAGGGAGGGGGAACTGAAGCTTTCTTT CASREGGGTEAFF
TRBD1 15 TRBJ2-5 . TRBV10-1 TGCGCCAGCTTATTCAGACAGGGGGGTTCAGAGACCCAGTACTTC CASLFRQGGSETQYF
TRBD1 13 TRBJ2-1 . TRBV29-1 TGCAGCGTTGCCCCGGGACAGGGGAGAGAGCAGTTCTTC CSVAPGQGREQFF
. 15 TRBJ1-1 . TRBV5-1 TGCGCCAGCAGCTTGGAACAGGGCGGAGGGACTGAAGCTTTCTTT CASSLEQGGGTEAFF
TRBD2 17 TRBJ2-3 few TRBV7-3 TGTGCCATCCCACAGAGCACTAGCGGTGGTTGTACAGATACGCAGTATTTT CAIPQSTSGGCTDTQYF
. 13 TRBJ2-7 . TRBV7-5 TGTGCCAGAAGCAGACGGGGGCGCACCGAGCAGTACTTC CARSRRGRTEQYF
. 15 TRBJ2-7 few TRBV5-1 TGCGCCAGCAGCATCGGACTAGGGGGAGCTTACGAGCAGTACTTC CASSIGLGGAYEQYF